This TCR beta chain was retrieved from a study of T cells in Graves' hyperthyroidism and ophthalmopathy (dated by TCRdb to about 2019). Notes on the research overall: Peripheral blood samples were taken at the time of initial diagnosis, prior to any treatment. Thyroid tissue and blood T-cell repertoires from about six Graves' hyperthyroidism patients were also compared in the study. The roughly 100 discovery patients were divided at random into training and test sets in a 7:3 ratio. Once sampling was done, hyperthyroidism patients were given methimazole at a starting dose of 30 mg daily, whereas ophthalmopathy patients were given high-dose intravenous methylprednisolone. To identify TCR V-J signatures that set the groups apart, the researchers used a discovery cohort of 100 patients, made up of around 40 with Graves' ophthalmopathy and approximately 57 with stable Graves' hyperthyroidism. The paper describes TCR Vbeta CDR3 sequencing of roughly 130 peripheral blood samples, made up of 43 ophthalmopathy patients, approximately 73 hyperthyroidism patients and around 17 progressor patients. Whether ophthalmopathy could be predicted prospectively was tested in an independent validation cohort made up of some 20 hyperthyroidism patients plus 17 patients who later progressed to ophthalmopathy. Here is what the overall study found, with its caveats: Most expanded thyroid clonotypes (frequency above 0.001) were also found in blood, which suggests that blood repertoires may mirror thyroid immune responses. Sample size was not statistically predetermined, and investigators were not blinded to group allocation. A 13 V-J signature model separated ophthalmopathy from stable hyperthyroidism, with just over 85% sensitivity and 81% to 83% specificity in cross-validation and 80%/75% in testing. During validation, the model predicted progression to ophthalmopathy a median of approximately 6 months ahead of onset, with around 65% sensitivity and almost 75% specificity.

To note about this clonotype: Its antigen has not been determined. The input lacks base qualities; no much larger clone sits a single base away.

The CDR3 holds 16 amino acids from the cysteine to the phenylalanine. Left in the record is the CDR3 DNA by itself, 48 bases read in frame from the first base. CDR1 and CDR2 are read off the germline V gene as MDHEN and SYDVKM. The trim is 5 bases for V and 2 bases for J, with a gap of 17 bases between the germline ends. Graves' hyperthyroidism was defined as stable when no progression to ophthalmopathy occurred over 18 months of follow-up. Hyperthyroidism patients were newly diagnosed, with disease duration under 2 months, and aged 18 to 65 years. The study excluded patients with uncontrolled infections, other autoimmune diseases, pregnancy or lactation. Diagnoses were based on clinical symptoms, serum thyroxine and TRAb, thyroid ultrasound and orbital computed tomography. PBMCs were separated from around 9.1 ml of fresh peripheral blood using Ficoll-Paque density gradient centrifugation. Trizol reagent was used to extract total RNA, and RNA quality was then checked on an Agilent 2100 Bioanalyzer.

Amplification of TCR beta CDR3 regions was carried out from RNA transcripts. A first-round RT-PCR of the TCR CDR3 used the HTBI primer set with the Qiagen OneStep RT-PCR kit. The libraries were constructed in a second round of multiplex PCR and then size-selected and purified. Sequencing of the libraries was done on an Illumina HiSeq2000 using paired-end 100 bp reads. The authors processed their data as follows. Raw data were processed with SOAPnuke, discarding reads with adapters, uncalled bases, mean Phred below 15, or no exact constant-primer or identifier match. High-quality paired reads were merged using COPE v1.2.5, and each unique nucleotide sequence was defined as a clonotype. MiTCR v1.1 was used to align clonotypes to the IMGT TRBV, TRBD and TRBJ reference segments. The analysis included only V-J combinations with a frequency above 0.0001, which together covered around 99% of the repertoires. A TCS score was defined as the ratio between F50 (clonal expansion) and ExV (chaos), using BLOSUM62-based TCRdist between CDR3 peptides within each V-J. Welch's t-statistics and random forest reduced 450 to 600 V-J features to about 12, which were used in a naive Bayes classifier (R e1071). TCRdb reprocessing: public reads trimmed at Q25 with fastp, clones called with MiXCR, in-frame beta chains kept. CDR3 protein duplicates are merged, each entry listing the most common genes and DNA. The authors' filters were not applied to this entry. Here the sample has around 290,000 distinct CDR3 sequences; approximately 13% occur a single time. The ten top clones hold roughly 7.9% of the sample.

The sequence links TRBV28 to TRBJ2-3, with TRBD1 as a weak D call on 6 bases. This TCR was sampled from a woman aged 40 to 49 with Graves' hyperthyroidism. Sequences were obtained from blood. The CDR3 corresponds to CASSPPAGDNTDTQYF. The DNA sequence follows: TGTGCCAGCAGTCCCCCGGCCGGGGACAACACAGATACGCAGTATTTT.